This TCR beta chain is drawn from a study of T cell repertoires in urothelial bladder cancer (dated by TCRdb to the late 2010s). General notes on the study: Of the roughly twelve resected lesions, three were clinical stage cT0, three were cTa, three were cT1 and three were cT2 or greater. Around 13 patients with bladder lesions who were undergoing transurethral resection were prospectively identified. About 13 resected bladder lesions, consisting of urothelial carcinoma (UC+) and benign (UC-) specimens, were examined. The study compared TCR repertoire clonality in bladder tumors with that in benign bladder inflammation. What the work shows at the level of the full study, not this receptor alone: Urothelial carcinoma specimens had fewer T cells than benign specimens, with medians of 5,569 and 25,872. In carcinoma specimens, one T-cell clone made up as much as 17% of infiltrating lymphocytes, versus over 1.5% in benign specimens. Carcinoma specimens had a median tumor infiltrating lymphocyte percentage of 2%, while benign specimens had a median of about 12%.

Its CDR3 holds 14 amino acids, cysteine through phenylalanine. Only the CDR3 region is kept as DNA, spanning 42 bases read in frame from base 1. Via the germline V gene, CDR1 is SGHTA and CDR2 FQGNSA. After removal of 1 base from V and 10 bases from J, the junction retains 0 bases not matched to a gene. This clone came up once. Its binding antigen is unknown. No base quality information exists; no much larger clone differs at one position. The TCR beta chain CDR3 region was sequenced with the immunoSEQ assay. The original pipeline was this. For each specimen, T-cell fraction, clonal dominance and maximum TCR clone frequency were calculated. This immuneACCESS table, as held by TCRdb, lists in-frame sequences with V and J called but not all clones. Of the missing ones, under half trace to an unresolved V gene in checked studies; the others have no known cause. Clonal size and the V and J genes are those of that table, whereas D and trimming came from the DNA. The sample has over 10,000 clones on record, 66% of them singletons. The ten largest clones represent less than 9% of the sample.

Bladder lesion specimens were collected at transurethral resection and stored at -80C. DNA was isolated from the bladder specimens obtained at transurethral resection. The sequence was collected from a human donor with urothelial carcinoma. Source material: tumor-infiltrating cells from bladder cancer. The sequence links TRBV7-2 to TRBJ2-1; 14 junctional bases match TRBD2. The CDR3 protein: CASSLGLAGGEQFF. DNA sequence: TGTGCCAGCAGCTTAGGACTAGCGGGGGGGGAGCAGTTCTTC.